This T cell receptor (beta chain) was retrieved from a study of human T cells and chemical hapten exposure (dated by TCRdb to the early 2020s). About the full investigation: For sensitization, 2% DPC in acetone was applied to a 2 cm by 2 cm area of upper inner arm skin. Libraries were pooled for sequencing, and variation in per-sample TCR yields was attributed mainly to small differences in library volumes within the pool. Blood samples were taken from patients before sensitization (week 0) and at 2, 6 and about 24 weeks after DPC sensitization. The mostly female patient cohort included alopecia areata with under or over 50% scalp involvement, alopecia totalis and alopecia universalis. Patch testing was performed on the upper back with Finn chambers containing 0.01% DPC, and the patch tests were scored after 6 days according to International Contact Dermatitis Research Group standards. Weekly therapeutic DPC doses were additionally applied to the scalp of patients throughout the roughly 23-week study period. Blood for TCR sequencing was provided by twenty-nine alopecia patients at one to four time points (pre-sensitization, 2, 6 and 24 weeks). In alopecia patients, the study followed how the peripheral blood TCR repertoire changed in vivo over primary and secondary sensitization to diphenylcyclopropenone (DPC), a hapten. What the research found in general, with its limitations: Expanded TCRs formed significantly more large CDR3 similarity clusters than pre-sensitization or healthy control sets, consistent with antigen-driven responses. No change with DPC sensitization was found in the number of TCRs above 1 in 1000 frequency, and no evidence of global repertoire structure alterations was found. Because all patients had alopecia, a presumed autoimmune disease, the immune response of the patients might differ from that of healthy individuals. After repeated subsampling, changes were observed in the strength of the expansion versus patch-test correlation and in the threshold at which the correlation became significant. A positive correlation was found between the number of PT1 expanded TCRs and patch test score, with significance reached at thresholds 8, 16 and 32 but not 4.

In this sample, this clonotype turned up many times. Its antigen is currently not known. It has no much larger one-base neighbor in the sample; base qualities were not kept. Library creation used RACE. The sequencer listed for this sample is NextSeq 500. During library preparation, unique molecular identifiers were attached to individual cDNA molecules so that TCRs could be counted in a quantitative, reproducible way. For every blood RNA sample, sequencing covered both the TCR alpha and TCR beta chains. The paper's data handling went like this. The median number of TCRs per sample was over 95,000, ranging from roughly 20,000 to 690,600. V, J and CDR3 annotation of the TCR reads was carried out using the Decombinator software suite. For PS versus PT1 abundance plots, all samples were subsampled to the same number of TCRs (28,000). Expanded TCRs were defined as absent before sensitization and observed at least eight times at the 2-week time point. TCRdb redid the processing of the public reads, applying fastp at Q25 and MiXCR, and retained in-frame beta chains. Every distinct CDR3 protein forms one entry, paired with its most common genes and DNA. TCRdb's processing, not the study's, gives the V and J calls here. For this sample there are 350,000 to 400,000 distinct CDR3 sequences; about 5.1% appear just once. The leading ten clones occupy 2.5% to 3% of the sample.

The germline V gene sets CDR1 to KGHSH and CDR2 to LQKENI. CDR3 length: 13 amino acids, cysteine to phenylalanine. Solely the CDR3 DNA is kept, with 39 bases framed from the first base. V and J lose 3 bases and 1 base, and a span of 7 bases separates them. The sample's time point, from its label and the paper: pre-sensitization, week 0. The intended sense of this specimen's treatment or condition label: therapeutic diphenylcyclopropenone sensitization with weekly scalp DPC. Blood at each patch-test visit was drawn before the patch test was applied. To be eligible, patients had to be aged 18 to 70, diagnosed with alopecia and judged suitable for DPC therapy, while pregnant patients were excluded. Total RNA was extracted from unfractionated whole blood collected in Tempus Blood RNA tubes.

The sequence was obtained from a woman between 50 and 59 years old with alopecia areata. Some clones in this sample may be carry-over from other donors' samples. The sequencing used whole blood, collected in connection with sensitization to the hapten diphenylcyclopropenone (DPC). The rearranged chain carries TRBV18 and TRBJ2-7, with the D gene not confidently named. The nucleotide sequence reads TGTGCCAGCTCACCGCCGTTATCCTACGAGCAGTACTTC. This gives the protein CASSPPLSYEQYF.